This T cell receptor (beta chain) comes out of a study of breast tumors, draining lymph nodes, adjacent tissues. General study points: Tumors had less TCR diversity than lymph nodes, more than nontumor tissue. Data fit most tumor T cells coming from lymph node, expanding in tumor. Tumor T cell lymph node origin was a supported hypothesis, not proven.

This CDR3 spans 16 amino acids. Per the germline V gene, CDR1 is SGHTA and CDR2 is FQGTGA. Trimming removed 5 bases at V and 2 bases at J, with 17 bases between. TCRdb called the multiplex PCR reads again in MiXCR, with one record for every CDR3 protein. The sample records 150,000 to 200,000 distinct CDR3 sequences, 30% to 40% being singletons. Breast cancer patients provided tissue from their axillary draining lymph nodes. Regarding this clonotype: Its antigen is still unknown.

V and J are TRBV7-3 and TRBJ2-3; the D gene is possibly TRBD2 (6 bases). Sequencing input: axillary lymph node tissue. The TCR was taken from a female donor with breast cancer. Some clones in this sample may be carry-over from other donors' samples. The CDR3 sequence: CASSPSFRGNTDTQYF. CDR3 DNA sequence: TGTGCCAGCAGCCCCAGCTTCCGGGGGAACACAGATACGCAGTATTTT.